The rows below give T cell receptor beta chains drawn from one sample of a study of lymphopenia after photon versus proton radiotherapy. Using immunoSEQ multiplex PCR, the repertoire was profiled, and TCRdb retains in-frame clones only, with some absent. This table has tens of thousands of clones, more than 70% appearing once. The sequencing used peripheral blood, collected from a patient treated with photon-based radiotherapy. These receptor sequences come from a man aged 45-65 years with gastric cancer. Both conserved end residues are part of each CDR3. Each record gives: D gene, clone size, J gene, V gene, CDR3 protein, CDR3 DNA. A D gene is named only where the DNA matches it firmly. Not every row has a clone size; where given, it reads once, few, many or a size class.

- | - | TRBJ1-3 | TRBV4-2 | CASSQDAYSGNTIYF | TGTGCCAGCAGCCAAGACGCTTACTCTGGAAACACCATATATTTT
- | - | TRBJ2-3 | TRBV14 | CASSQARATDTQYF | TGTGCCAGCAGCCAAGCCAGGGCCACAGATACGCAGTATTTT
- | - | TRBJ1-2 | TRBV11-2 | CASSLGGRSYGYTF | TGTGCCAGCAGCTTAGGGGGGAGATCCTATGGCTACACCTTC
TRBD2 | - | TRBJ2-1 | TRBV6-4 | CASSTGGSKSNEQFF | TGTGCCAGCAGCACGGGCGGGAGTAAGAGTAACGAGCAGTTCTTC
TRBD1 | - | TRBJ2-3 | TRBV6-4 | CASSEATGGPDTQYF | TGTGCCAGCAGTGAAGCGACAGGGGGTCCAGATACGCAGTATTTT
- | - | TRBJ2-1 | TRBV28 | CASSFPSGSGYNEQFF | TGTGCCAGCAGTTTTCCGAGTGGGAGCGGGTACAATGAGCAGTTCTTC
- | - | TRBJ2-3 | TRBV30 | CAWSLGQGYTDTQYF | TGTGCCTGGAGTCTAGGGCAGGGATACACAGATACGCAGTATTTT
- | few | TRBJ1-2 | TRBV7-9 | CASSLLTVYGYTF | TGTGCCAGCAGCTTATTAACGGTATATGGCTACACCTTC
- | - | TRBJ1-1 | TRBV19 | CASSPGHSWGAFF | TGTGCCAGTAGTCCCGGACACTCTTGGGGAGCTTTCTTT
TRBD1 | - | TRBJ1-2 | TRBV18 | CASSPGTGTDYGYTF | TGTGCCAGCTCACCTGGGACAGGGACAGACTATGGCTACACCTTC
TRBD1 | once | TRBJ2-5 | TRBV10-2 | CASGRDRYLETQYF | TGCGCCAGTGGGCGGGACAGGTACCTAGAGACCCAGTACTTC
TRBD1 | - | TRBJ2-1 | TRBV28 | CASSSGTGGAYNEQFF | TGTGCCAGCAGCTCCGGGACAGGGGGCGCATACAATGAGCAGTTCTTC
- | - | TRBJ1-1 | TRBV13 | CASSLVQAMNTEAFF | TGTGCCAGCAGCTTAGTACAGGCAATGAACACTGAAGCTTTCTTT
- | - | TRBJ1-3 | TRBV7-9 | CASSLSSGITIYF | TGTGCCAGCAGCTTATCGTCGGGGATAACCATATATTTT
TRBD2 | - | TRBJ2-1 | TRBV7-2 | CASSFGREGYNEQFF | TGTGCCAGCAGCTTTGGGCGGGAGGGGTACAATGAGCAGTTCTTC
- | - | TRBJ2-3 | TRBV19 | CASSIGRNTDTQYF | TGTGCCAGTAGTATCGGCAGAAACACAGATACGCAGTATTTT
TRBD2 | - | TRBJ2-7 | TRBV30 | CAWSGDSGSGEQYF | TGTGCCTGGAGTGGGGATAGCGGGAGTGGTGAGCAGTACTTC
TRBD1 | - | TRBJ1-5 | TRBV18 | CASSLRMGQGNQPQHF | TGTGCCAGCTCACTGCGGATGGGACAGGGAAATCAGCCCCAGCATTTT
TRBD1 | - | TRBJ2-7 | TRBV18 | CASSPDRGNSRRNEQYF | TGTGCCAGCTCACCGGACAGGGGAAATTCCCGCAGAAACGAGCAGTACTTC
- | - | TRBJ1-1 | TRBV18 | CASSQYQEDAFF | TGTGCCAGCTCACAGTACCAAGAAGATGCTTTCTTT
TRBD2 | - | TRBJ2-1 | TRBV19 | CASRLAGSYNEQFF | TGTGCCAGTAGACTAGCGGGCTCCTACAATGAGCAGTTCTTC
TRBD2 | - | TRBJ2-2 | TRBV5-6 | CASSFAGAGTGELFF | TGTGCCAGCAGCTTCGCGGGAGCGGGCACCGGGGAGCTGTTTTTT
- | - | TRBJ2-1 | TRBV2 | CASSPRLWNEQFF | TGTGCCAGCAGTCCCCGACTTTGGAATGAGCAGTTCTTC
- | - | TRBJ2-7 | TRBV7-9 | CASSSGQRSSYEQYF | TGTGCCAGCAGCTCCGGACAGAGAAGCTCCTACGAGCAGTACTTC
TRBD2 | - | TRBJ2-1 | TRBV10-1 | CASSELIGTSGRVSNEQFF | TGCGCCAGCAGTGAGCTTATCGGGACTAGCGGGAGAGTAAGTAATGAGCAGTTCTTC
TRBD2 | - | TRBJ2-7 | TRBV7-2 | CASSLGREGYF | TGTGCCAGCAGCTTAGGCCGGGAGGGGTACTTC
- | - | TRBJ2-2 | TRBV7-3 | CASSPMATLANTGELFF | TGTGCCAGCAGCCCCATGGCGACCTTAGCGAACACCGGGGAGCTGTTTTTT
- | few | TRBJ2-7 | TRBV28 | CASSTVTGIYEQYF | TGTGCCAGCAGTACCGTCACAGGGATCTACGAGCAGTACTTC
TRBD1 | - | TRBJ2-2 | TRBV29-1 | CSVGQGALNTGELFF | TGCAGCGTTGGACAGGGGGCTCTGAACACCGGGGAGCTGTTTTTT
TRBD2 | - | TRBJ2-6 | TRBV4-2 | CASTPLGLAASSGANVLTF | TGTGCCAGCACTCCACTCGGACTAGCGGCCAGCTCTGGGGCCAACGTCCTGACTTTC
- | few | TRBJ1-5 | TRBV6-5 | CASSYTRQSNQPQHF | TGTGCCAGCAGTTACACGCGACAAAGCAATCAGCCCCAGCATTTT
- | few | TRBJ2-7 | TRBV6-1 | CASSEGLAYEQYF | TGTGCCAGCAGTGAAGGACTAGCCTACGAGCAGTACTTC
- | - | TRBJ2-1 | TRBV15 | CATSRDPTMLGEQFF | TGTGCCACCAGCAGAGATCCTACGATGCTCGGTGAGCAGTTCTTC
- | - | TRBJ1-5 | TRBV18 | CASSSTWTSDGDQPQHF | TGTGCCAGCTCATCCACATGGACAAGCGATGGGGATCAGCCCCAGCATTTT
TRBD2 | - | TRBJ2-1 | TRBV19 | CASSIVLSGSGYNEQFF | TGTGCCAGTAGTATAGTTCTTAGCGGGAGCGGCTACAATGAGCAGTTCTTC
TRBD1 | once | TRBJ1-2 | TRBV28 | CASNEERGRVGYTF | TGTGCCAGCAACGAGGAGAGGGGGCGGGTTGGCTACACCTTC
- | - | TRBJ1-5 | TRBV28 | CASIGTDNQPQHF | TGTGCCAGCATCGGGACGGACAATCAGCCCCAGCATTTT
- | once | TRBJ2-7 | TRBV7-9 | CASSLGGVEQYF | TGTGCCAGCAGCTTAGGGGGGGTCGAGCAGTACTTC
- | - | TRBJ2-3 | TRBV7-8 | CASSFDGTYTDTQYF | TGTGCCAGCAGCTTCGATGGGACTTACACAGATACGCAGTATTTT
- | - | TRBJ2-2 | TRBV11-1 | CASSSTLGELFF | TGTGCCAGCAGCTCCACCCTCGGGGAGCTGTTTTTT
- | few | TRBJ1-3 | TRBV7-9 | CASSPRVSGNTIYF | TGTGCCAGCAGCCCGAGGGTCTCTGGAAACACCATATATTTT